This T cell receptor (beta chain) originates from a study of blood T cell repertoires in COVID-19. Study-level background: T cells, B-cell-depleted T cells, or PBMCs provided the cDNA or gDNA that served as material.

Sequencing was performed with immunoSEQ multiplex PCR; in TCRdb, only in-frame clones are kept and a portion is missing. Here the sample spans about 160,000 clones, approximately 90% being singletons. Unmatched junction bases numbered 6, after V lost 2 bases and J lost 6 bases. The CDR3 runs 15 residues. The germline gives CDR1 LGHNT, CDR2 FRNRAP. The chain is built from TRBV12-5 and TRBJ2-1; 8 bases match TRBD2. Sequencing used PBMCs or T cells enriched from blood (not recorded which). The receptor's source is a woman aged 45-65 years who had recovered from COVID-19. CDR3 residues: CASGLRGGPSNEQFF. CDR3 DNA sequence: TGTGCTAGTGGTTTGCGGGGGGGGCCCAGCAATGAGCAGTTCTTC.